These T cell receptor beta chains were read from a single sample in a study of blood T cell repertoires in COVID-19. Using immunoSEQ multiplex PCR, the repertoire was profiled, and TCRdb retains in-frame clones only, with some absent. This table holds some 170,000 clones, approximately 82% found once. The specimen sequenced was PBMCs or T cells enriched from blood (not recorded which). These receptors originate from a woman in her forties or fifties who had recovered from COVID-19. Both conserved end residues are part of each CDR3. Fields, in order: clone size, V gene, CDR3 protein. The listing skips clone size in some rows; elsewhere it reads once, few, many or a size class.

. | TRBV4-1 | CASSQDPGGVSNYNEQFF
. | TRBV7-9 | CASSSRGTSYEQYF
. | TRBV30 | CAWRFPGQGDGYTF
. | TRBV5-5 | CASSLAYYNEKLFF
. | TRBV6-5 | CAVGPGGNTIYF
once | TRBV6-2/TRBV6-3 | CASSLTARARELFF
. | TRBV6-6 | CASSINYGYTF
few | TRBV3-1/TRBV3-2 | CASSAGGNIDGYTF
once | TRBV27 | CASRARDRVYSPLHF
. | TRBV5-1 | CASSLEGNRAYEQYF
. | TRBV2 | CASRLAGASGELFF
once | TRBV10-3 | CAISGGSGSATGELFF
few | TRBV19 | CASSIDQGTGYGYTF
. | TRBV19 | CASRGQAAGGEQYF
. | TRBV6-2/TRBV6-3 | CASSLDWEETQYF
. | TRBV19 | CASSMGRGFSGTRSDTQYF
. | TRBV20-1 | CSASKSGSRDTQYF
. | TRBV3-1/TRBV3-2 | CASSQGTGVDHEQYF
once | TRBV28 | CASSFAGLNTGELFF
. | TRBV7-2 | CASSLTGGAGNEQFF
few | TRBV2 | CASSYMYEQFF
. | TRBV5-1 | CASSLAAGGRDTQYF
. | TRBV30 | CAWSREGGYTF
few | TRBV7-3 | CASSPDYTTGVAGYTF
. | TRBV20-1 | CSATLSGRVFF
few | TRBV24-1 | CATSAGTPLEQYF
. | TRBV9 | CASSGTLDTQYF
once | TRBV5-1 | CASSLVGTGGVETQYF
. | TRBV19 | CASSIGAAAIYNEQFF
. | TRBV9 | CASSVGLGGEQFF
. | TRBV18 | CASSPGSSNTIYF
once | TRBV7-6 | CASSLPYSQGYLEQYF
. | TRBV6-5 | CASRYRDFSYEQYF
. | TRBV19 | CASLGDRVGTGELFF
. | TRBV3-1/TRBV3-2 | CASSLTGVDEKLFF
once | TRBV28 | CASSDRNSGIRDTQYF
. | TRBV9 | CASSKAGGGTQYF
few | TRBV5-1 | CASSLSGDSNQPQHF
. | TRBV5-1 | CASSLAGEGNQPQHF
. | TRBV10-2 | CAVKTPWTDLNEQYF
. | TRBV29-1 | CSVALQGTKRYF
. | TRBV3-1/TRBV3-2 | CASNQEGANTEAFF